Listed below are T cell receptor beta chains from one sample, sequenced in a study of T cell repertoires in cytomegalovirus infection. MiXCR, run by TCRdb on the reads, gives a single entry per CDR3 protein. The sample includes some 400,000 distinct CDR3 sequences, about a sixth seen only once; the top ten take 8.7%. Input material: PBMCs. Receptor source: a human donor in good health (CMV status not recorded). Some clones in this sample may be carry-over from other donors' samples. The CDR3 runs from the conserved cysteine through the conserved F or W. The D gene is left open where the match is weak. Clone sizes are given selectively: once, few, many, or a class where the clone is expanded.

j_gene | v_gene | d_gene | abundance | CDR3nt | CDR3aa
TRBJ1-2 | TRBV19 | TRBD1 | few | TGTGCCAGTATGATTGGACAGGGCTATGGCTACACCTTC | CASMIGQGYGYTF
TRBJ2-3 | TRBV15 | TRBD2 | few | TGTGCCACCAGTCCTAGCGGGGGGCCCCCCACAGATACGCAGTATTTT | CATSPSGGPPTDTQYF
TRBJ2-5 | TRBV2 | . | few | TGTGCCAGCAGTGCCGACAGGCTTTGGGGGACCCAGTACTTC | CASSADRLWGTQYF
TRBJ2-7 | TRBV4-1 | . | few | TGCGCCAGCAGCCAAGTAAGGGATGGTAGCTACGAGCAGTACTTC | CASSQVRDGSYEQYF
TRBJ2-7 | TRBV30 | TRBD1 | . | TGTGCCTGGAGTGCCTCCCCAGTACGGGACAGGAGCTCCTACGAGCAGTACTTC | CAWSASPVRDRSSYEQYF
TRBJ1-2 | TRBV7-3 | . | few | TGTGCCAGCAGCTTAGATAGTGGCAGTGGCTACACCTTC | CASSLDSGSGYTF
TRBJ1-1 | TRBV28 | . | many | TGTGCCAGCAGTTTACAACGGTGGGGGCGCATGAACACTGAAGCTTTCTTT | CASSLQRWGRMNTEAFF
TRBJ1-2 | TRBV6-5 | TRBD1 | few | TGTGCCAGCAGTTCGGACAGGGACGGCTACACCTTC | CASSSDRDGYTF
TRBJ1-5 | TRBV7-9 | . | . | TGTGCCAGCTCAGGGGAGGGGAGCAATCAGCCCCAGCATTTT | CASSGEGSNQPQHF
TRBJ1-3 | TRBV6-5 | . | . | TGTGCCAGCAGTTACTCGAATTTGGGTTCTGGAAACACCATATATTTT | CASSYSNLGSGNTIYF
TRBJ2-1 | TRBV7-2 | . | many | TGTGCCAGCAGCTTGGGGATCCACAATGAGCAGTTCTTC | CASSLGIHNEQFF
TRBJ2-1 | TRBV6-2/TRBV6-3 | TRBD2 | few | TGTGCCACCAAGAACAGACCGGGACTAGCGGGTCAAGTAGGGTCCTACAATGAGCAGTTCTTC | CATKNRPGLAGQVGSYNEQFF
TRBJ1-2 | TRBV10-3 | . | few | TGTGCCATCAGTCTCTCACTAGGGAACTATGGCTACACCTTC | CAISLSLGNYGYTF
TRBJ2-3 | TRBV6-1 | TRBD2 | . | TGTGCCAGCAGTGAACTAGCGGGGGCCACAGATACGCAGTATTTT | CASSELAGATDTQYF
TRBJ1-5 | TRBV12-3/TRBV12-4 | . | . | TGTGCCAGCAGTTTAGCGATGGCAGCTAGCAATCAGCCCCAGCATTTT | CASSLAMAASNQPQHF
TRBJ2-2 | TRBV29-1 | . | many | TGCAGCGTTCGGCGTTATCCTGACCTGAACACCGGGGAGCTGTTTTTT | CSVRRYPDLNTGELFF
TRBJ2-7 | TRBV7-4 | TRBD1 | . | TGTGCCAGCAGCGTCCCCCACAGGGGAGACTCCTACGAGCAGTACTTC | CASSVPHRGDSYEQYF
TRBJ2-3 | TRBV4-1 | . | many | TGCGCCAGCAGCCAAGTTAATGGGAAGACAGATACGCAGTATTTT | CASSQVNGKTDTQYF
TRBJ2-7 | TRBV6-5 | . | many | TGTGCCAGCAGTTACTCTTTGGGGGTTGAGCAGTACTTC | CASSYSLGVEQYF
TRBJ2-3 | TRBV2 | TRBD2 | few | TGTGCCAGGAGCCAGAGCGGGGGGCTCACAGATACGCAGTATTTT | CARSQSGGLTDTQYF
TRBJ1-4 | TRBV25-1 | . | few | TGTGCCAGCAGTGAATGGCGGAACCTAGAAAAACTGTTTTTT | CASSEWRNLEKLFF
TRBJ1-4 | TRBV6-6 | . | . | TGTGCCAGCAGGGGACCTCAGGGGAACCTTAATGAAAAACTGTTTTTT | CASRGPQGNLNEKLFF
TRBJ2-3 | TRBV7-9 | . | few | TGTGCCAGCAGCTTATCGGCCACAGATACGCAGTATTTT | CASSLSATDTQYF
TRBJ2-7 | TRBV7-8 | . | few | TGTGCCAGCAGCCTATCGACAGGATCCTACGAGCAGTACTTC | CASSLSTGSYEQYF
TRBJ2-7 | TRBV7-9 | TRBD1 | many | TGTGCCAGCAGCGATGAGTGGACAGGGAAGCAGTACTTC | CASSDEWTGKQYF
TRBJ2-7 | TRBV7-6 | . | . | TGTGCCAGCAGCTTAGCGCTGGGGCAGTCAGAGCAGTACTTC | CASSLALGQSEQYF
TRBJ2-4 | TRBV7-6 | . | many | TGTGCCAGCAGCTCTAAGCCCCCTTGGGTGGAAGCCAAAAACATTCAGTACTTC | CASSSKPPWVEAKNIQYF
TRBJ2-3 | TRBV15 | . | many | TGTGCCACCAGGAGGAGGGGAGCGCTGAGTGGGATAGATACGCAGTATTTT | CATRRRGALSGIDTQYF
TRBJ2-1 | TRBV28 | . | many | TGTGCCAGCAGTTTAGGTACCGTCCGGGTGCAGTTCTTC | CASSLGTVRVQFF
TRBJ2-1 | TRBV20-1 | . | few | TGCAGTGCTACCTGGCGGGCCGGAGACAATGAGCAGTTCTTC | CSATWRAGDNEQFF
TRBJ2-1 | TRBV7-7 | . | many | TGTGCCAGCAGCTCCGGGGAGTACAATGAGCAGTTCTTC | CASSSGEYNEQFF
TRBJ2-5 | TRBV29-1 | . | few | TGCAGCGTCGATTACAGGTACCAAGAGACCCAGTACTTC | CSVDYRYQETQYF
TRBJ2-7 | TRBV28 | . | . | TGTGCCAGCAGACCGCCCGGGACATTAATGTACTTC | CASRPPGTLMYF
TRBJ2-7 | TRBV12-3/TRBV12-4 | . | . | TGTGCCAGCAGTTTAGCACAGGGATTCGAGCAGTACTTC | CASSLAQGFEQYF
TRBJ2-7 | TRBV7-6 | TRBD1 | many | TGTGCCAGCAGCAAAGGGACAGGGGCCCTCCTCTCCTACGAGCAGTACTTC | CASSKGTGALLSYEQYF
TRBJ1-2 | TRBV4-3 | . | . | TGCGCCAGCAGCCAATCGGACGCTCGGTATGGCTACACCTTC | CASSQSDARYGYTF
TRBJ2-5 | TRBV28 | . | few | TGTGCCAGCAGTTTGGAGGTCATACCGGGACTTCAAGAGACCCAGTACTTC | CASSLEVIPGLQETQYF
TRBJ2-2 | TRBV5-6 | . | many | TGTGCCAGCAGCACCACTCACAGGGAGAAAACCGGGGAGCTGTTTTTT | CASSTTHREKTGELFF
TRBJ2-6 | TRBV29-1 | TRBD1 | few | TGCAGCGTCCGGGACAGGGGGGAGGCTGGGGCCAACGTCCTGACTTTC | CSVRDRGEAGANVLTF
TRBJ1-5 | TRBV4-2 | . | many | TGTGCCAGCAGCCCCGACGAGGTGCAGCCCCAGCATTTT | CASSPDEVQPQHF
TRBJ1-2 | TRBV7-2 | . | many | TGTGCCAGCAGCTTAGTGGCAGGGAGTATTGGTGGTGGCTACACCTTC | CASSLVAGSIGGGYTF
TRBJ2-3 | TRBV7-9 | TRBD1 | many | TGTGCCAGCAGCCGGGACAGCGGCACAGATACGCAGTATTTT | CASSRDSGTDTQYF
TRBJ2-7 | TRBV12-3/TRBV12-4 | TRBD2 | few | TGTGCCAGCAGCGCTAGCGCGGGGGGGCAGTACTTC | CASSASAGGQYF
TRBJ1-6 | TRBV20-1 | . | . | TGCAGTGCCGAAAAGGTTGCTCGGTCACCCCTCCACTTT | CSAEKVARSPLHF
TRBJ1-3 | TRBV20-1 | . | . | TGCAGTGCTAAGAGGGGCACTGGAAACACCATATATTTT | CSAKRGTGNTIYF
TRBJ2-5 | TRBV28 | . | few | TGTGCCAGCAGTTTAGTGTCCCGCCGGGAGACCCAGTACTTC | CASSLVSRRETQYF
TRBJ2-7 | TRBV20-1 | TRBD1 | few | TGCAGTGCACTCACCGGGACAGGGGCAAGTGAGCAGTACTTC | CSALTGTGASEQYF
TRBJ1-5 | TRBV28 | . | . | TGTGCCAGCGTCTGCGGCAAGGATCAGCCCCAGCATTTT | CASVCGKDQPQHF
TRBJ2-5 | TRBV5-1 | TRBD2 | few | TGCGCCAGCACCCAGGGACTAGCGGGAATAGAGACCCAGTACTTC | CASTQGLAGIETQYF
TRBJ1-2 | TRBV12-3/TRBV12-4 | . | many | TGTGCCAGCAGTTTCAGAGGGAACTATGGCTACACCTTC | CASSFRGNYGYTF
TRBJ1-1 | TRBV6-5 | TRBD1 | . | TGTGCCAGCAGCCGGACAGGGTCTGAAGCTTTCTTT | CASSRTGSEAFF
TRBJ2-3 | TRBV5-5 | . | . | TGTGCCAGCAGCAGGGAGAGCACAGATACGCAGTATTTT | CASSRESTDTQYF
TRBJ2-2 | TRBV11-2 | . | . | TGTGCCAGCAGCTTCTTAACGGGGAACACCGGGGAGCTGTTTTTT | CASSFLTGNTGELFF